This TCR beta chain comes out of a study of T-cell memory formation after mild COVID-19. The CDR3 runs to 13 residues. Germline loops: CDR1 MNHNS, CDR2 SASEGT. Losses at the gene ends were 6 bases for V and 6 bases for J; bases not matched to a gene: 7. This clonotype has just a few counts. The antigen remains undetermined. Study-level points and caveats: Largely, contracting CD4+ clones fell within CM and EM, and contracting CD8+ clones within EMRA. Within pre-infection memory, some responding clones were found, suggesting cross-reactive memory joined.

TCRdb re-called the 5' RACE reads through MiXCR, storing one row per CDR3 protein. Of a few hundred thousand distinct CDR3 sequences in the sample, roughly 15% were seen once. The sequence came from a man aged 18 to 30 who had mild COVID-19 (a few samples of this study predate the infection). Cell type and time point are not known. The sample taken for sequencing was PBMCs or a T cell subset sorted from them (not recorded which). The chain couples TRBV6-1 to TRBJ2-7; 8 bases agree with TRBD1. The CDR3 region is CASRISGGGEQYV. CDR3 nucleotides: TGTGCCAGCAGGATCTCAGGGGGCGGCGAGCAGTACGTC.